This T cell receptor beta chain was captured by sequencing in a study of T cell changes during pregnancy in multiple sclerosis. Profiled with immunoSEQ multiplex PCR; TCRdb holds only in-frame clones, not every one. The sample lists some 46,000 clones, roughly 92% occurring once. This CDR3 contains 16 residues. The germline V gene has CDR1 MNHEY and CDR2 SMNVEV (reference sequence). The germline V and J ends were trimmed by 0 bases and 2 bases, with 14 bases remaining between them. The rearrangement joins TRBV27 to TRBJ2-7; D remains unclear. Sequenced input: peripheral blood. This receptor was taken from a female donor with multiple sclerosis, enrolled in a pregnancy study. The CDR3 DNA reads TGTGCCAGCAGTTTATCCTTTTGGGGTACTACCTACGAGCAGTACTTC. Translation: CASSLSFWGTTYEQYF.